This T cell receptor beta chain derives from a study of quantifying T cell responses using KT2 cells. Background on the study: TCR alpha and beta constant-region primers primed reverse transcription of RNA.

Unfractionated PBMC were spiked with known numbers of KT2 clone cells. A single-stranded UMI oligo with SP2 sequence was ligated to cDNA 3' ends. An equimolar mix of RC1.1 and RC1.2 primed the beta chain across TRBC1 and TRBC2. TCRdb passed the UMI-ligation and nested PCR reads through MiXCR, listing each CDR3 protein once. Of 40,000 to 60,000 distinct CDR3 sequences in the sample, around a tenth are singletons; the top ten hold roughly 10%. This CDR3 is built from 14 residues. This receptor was obtained from a human donor. The sequenced sample was PBMCs spiked with cells of the T cell clone KT2. V is TRBV21-1 and J is TRBJ1-6; TRBD1, as called in the table, went unchecked against the DNA. TRBV21-1 is designated a pseudogene. The DNA for the CDR3 is TGTGCCAGCAGCCCACCCTCGGGGGGTTCACCCCTCCACTTT. The encoded protein is CASSPPSGGSPLHF.